This T cell receptor beta chain was recovered during a study of T cells expressing NK-cell markers. Study details: Sorted CD3+CD56+NKG2C+, CD3+CD56+NKG2C- and CD3+CD56-NKG2C+ T cells provided the TCR beta repertoires. Overall study findings and caveats: In a few donors, these clonotypes also led the CD3+CD56-NKG2C+ fraction.

Germline assignment: CDR1 MNHNY and CDR2 SVGAGI (reference sequence). CDR3 length equals 11 residues. Beta-chain TCR cDNA was generated via 5'RACE template switching with UMIs. TCRdb re-called the 5' RACE reads; every CDR3 protein appears as one record, without DNA. The record lists roughly 420,000 distinct CDR3 sequences, of which the ten most abundant hold more than 7%. On this clonotype: Its target is not known.

Sequenced sample: blood T cells: a sorted CD56 or NKG2C T cell subset, CD4+ or CD8+ T cells, or bulk PBMC T cells (not recorded which). The J gene is TRBJ2-1, the V gene TRBV6-6. The TCR sequence derives from a woman between 18 and 69 years old in good health. The CDR3 spells CASTVGDEQFF.